A selection of T cell receptor beta chains follows, all from one sample in a study of Graves' ophthalmopathy and Graves' hyperthyroidism. Each CDR3 protein gets one entry after TCRdb re-called the multiplex PCR reads with MiXCR. The sample contains 200,000 to 250,000 distinct CDR3 sequences, under 25% of which appear only once. Source material: peripheral blood. All receptors derive from a woman between 45 and 65 years old with Graves' ophthalmopathy. The CDR3 runs from the conserved cysteine through the conserved F or W. A D gene is named only where the DNA matches it firmly. Size is stated for part of the rows, as once, few or many counts, or as a class when the clone is expanded.

TGTGCCAGCAGCTGGGACTCCATCTCCTACGAGCAGTACTTC	CASSWDSISYEQYF	.	TRBJ2-7	few	TRBV11-2
TGTGCCAGCAGCAAGGACAGGGGGTCCTACGAGCAGTACTTC	CASSKDRGSYEQYF	TRBD1	TRBJ2-7	many	TRBV7-8
TGTGCCAGCAGCGCTAACGCTTGGGGGGGAGAAAGGAACGAGCAGTACTTC	CASSANAWGGERNEQYF	TRBD2	TRBJ2-7	many	TRBV9
TGTGCCAGCAGTTTATGGGGATCCGAGGCGGCTTTCTTT	CASSLWGSEAAFF	.	TRBJ1-1	many	TRBV12-3/TRBV12-4
TGCAGTGCTGAGTTGGACAGGCTCAACATTCAGTACTTC	CSAELDRLNIQYF	TRBD1	TRBJ2-4	few	TRBV20-1
TGTGCCAGCAGCTTTGTCGACATATTGAACACTGAAGCTTTCTTT	CASSFVDILNTEAFF	.	TRBJ1-1	many	TRBV7-6
TGTGCCAGCAGTTACTCGGTCGAGGGAGGAAGGACGTACGAGCAGTACTTC	CASSYSVEGGRTYEQYF	.	TRBJ2-7	once	TRBV6-5
TGTGCCAGCAGCCGAGAACACAGGGGATTGCGAGAGACCCAGTACTTC	CASSREHRGLRETQYF	TRBD1	TRBJ2-5	once	TRBV7-2
TGTGCCTGGAGTCAGGGCAGGGCCAACGTCCTGACTTTC	CAWSQGRANVLTF	.	TRBJ2-6	few	TRBV30
TGTGCCAGCAGCCAAGATTTGCGAGGAGAGACCCAGTACTTC	CASSQDLRGETQYF	.	TRBJ2-5	few	TRBV3-1
TGTGCCAGCAGCCAGGGTGGGACTGTGGTTCCCTACGAGCAGTACTTC	CASSQGGTVVPYEQYF	.	TRBJ2-7	once	TRBV6-1
TGCGCCAGCAGTCCTCGATCAGGGGTTCAGCCCCAGCATTTT	CASSPRSGVQPQHF	.	TRBJ1-5	many	TRBV5-1
TGTGCCAGCAGCCTAACCCGTATCCACGAGCAGTACTTC	CASSLTRIHEQYF	.	TRBJ2-7	many	TRBV11-1
TGTGCCAGCAGTTACGACAGGGAAAATTCACCCCTCCACTTT	CASSYDRENSPLHF	TRBD1	TRBJ1-6	.	TRBV6-5
TGTGCCAGCAGTTCCGGGACAGGGGGAAAGCCCCAGCATTTT	CASSSGTGGKPQHF	TRBD1	TRBJ1-5	many	TRBV6-5
TGTGCCAGCAGTGAAAGGACAGGGGGCGGCGGGGAGCTGTTTTTT	CASSERTGGGGELFF	TRBD1	TRBJ2-2	.	TRBV2
TGCAGTGCTAGACCGACTAGCGTGGAGACCCAGTACTTC	CSARPTSVETQYF	TRBD2	TRBJ2-5	many	TRBV20-1
TGTGCCAGCAGTGAAGGTCTCCGACAGCCGAACACTGAAGCTTTCTTT	CASSEGLRQPNTEAFF	.	TRBJ1-1	.	TRBV2
TGTGCCAGCAGGCGAACAGGGGGGGACTACGAGCAGTACTTC	CASRRTGGDYEQYF	.	TRBJ2-7	many	TRBV7-3
TGTGCCTGGAGTGAGCGGGCCGAGCAGTACTTC	CAWSERAEQYF	.	TRBJ2-7	many	TRBV30
TGTGCCAGCAGCTTCGACAGGGGCGGCACTGAAGCTTTCTTT	CASSFDRGGTEAFF	TRBD1	TRBJ1-1	.	TRBV6-1
TGTGCTAGTGGTTTGAAATCCGGGACGGCCATGAACACTGAAGCTTTCTTT	CASGLKSGTAMNTEAFF	.	TRBJ1-1	.	TRBV12-5
TGTGCCAGCAGAAGGACAGGGGGGCCTTCTGGGGCCAACGTCCTGACTTTC	CASRRTGGPSGANVLTF	TRBD1	TRBJ2-6	many	TRBV2
TGTGCCTGGAGTGTAGGCAGGCCTATGAACACTGAAGCTTTCTTT	CAWSVGRPMNTEAFF	.	TRBJ1-1	.	TRBV30
TGTGCCAGCAGTTGCTCGATGGGGGAGGAAGTTTTACCCCTCCACTTT	CASSCSMGEEVLPLHF	.	TRBJ1-6	.	TRBV6-5
TGTGCCAGCAGTTATGCGGGAGATCTTGAGACCCAGTACTTC	CASSYAGDLETQYF	TRBD2	TRBJ2-5	many	TRBV6-2/TRBV6-3
TGTGCCAGCAGTCCAGGGGTTAGATACACCGGGGAGCTGTTTTTT	CASSPGVRYTGELFF	.	TRBJ2-2	many	TRBV27
TGTGCCAGCACCCCGGGACTAGCCTACGAGCAGTACTTC	CASTPGLAYEQYF	TRBD2	TRBJ2-7	.	TRBV7-2
TGTGCCACCATACAGGGGGCCGAAAACTACGAGCAGTACTTC	CATIQGAENYEQYF	TRBD1	TRBJ2-7	many	TRBV10-3
TGCAGCGGGGGGAACACTGAAGCTTTCTTT	CSGGNTEAFF	.	TRBJ1-1	few	TRBV29-1
TGTGCCAGCAGTCCCACAGGGGAAAGAGCTGAAGCTTTCTTT	CASSPTGERAEAFF	TRBD1	TRBJ1-1	many	TRBV28
TGTGCCAGCAGCGTACTGGAAACAGGGTCAGCTTTCTTT	CASSVLETGSAFF	.	TRBJ1-1	.	TRBV9
TGTGCCAGCAGTTCCAAGGGGGTGGGAGAGACCCAGTACTTC	CASSSKGVGETQYF	.	TRBJ2-5	many	TRBV12-3/TRBV12-4
TGTGCCAGCAGAGCCGGAGGGACTTTCATCTACGAGCAGTACTTC	CASRAGGTFIYEQYF	.	TRBJ2-7	many	TRBV7-9
TGTGCCAGCAGCTTCCGGGCGGGAATAAAACAAGAGACCCAGTACTTC	CASSFRAGIKQETQYF	.	TRBJ2-5	.	TRBV7-9
TGTGCCAGTCAGTTCGGTCAGGGGGGGATCAAATATGGCTACACCTTC	CASQFGQGGIKYGYTF	TRBD1	TRBJ1-2	.	TRBV12-3/TRBV12-4
TGTGCCAGCAGCGTAGCAGAGACAGGGGGCGGGGAGCAGTACTTC	CASSVAETGGGEQYF	TRBD1	TRBJ2-7	many	TRBV9